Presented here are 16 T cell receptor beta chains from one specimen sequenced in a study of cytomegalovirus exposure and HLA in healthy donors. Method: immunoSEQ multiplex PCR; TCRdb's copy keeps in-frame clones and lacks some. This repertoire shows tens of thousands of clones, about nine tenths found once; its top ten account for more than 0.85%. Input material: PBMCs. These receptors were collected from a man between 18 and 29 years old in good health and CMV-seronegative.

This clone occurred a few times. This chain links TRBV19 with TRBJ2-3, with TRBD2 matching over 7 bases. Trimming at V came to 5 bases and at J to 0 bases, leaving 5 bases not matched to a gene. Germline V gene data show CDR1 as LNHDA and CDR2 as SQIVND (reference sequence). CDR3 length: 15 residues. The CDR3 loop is CASSVSGASTDTQYF. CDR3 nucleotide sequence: TGTGCCAGTAGTGTCAGCGGGGCCAGCACAGATACGCAGTATTTT. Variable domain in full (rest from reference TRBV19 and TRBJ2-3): DGGITQSPKYLFRKEGQNVTLSCEQNLNHDAMYWYRQDPGQGLRLIYYSQIVNDFQKGDIAEGYSVSREKKESFPLTVTSAQKNPTAFYLCASSVSGASTDTQYFGPGTRLTVL.

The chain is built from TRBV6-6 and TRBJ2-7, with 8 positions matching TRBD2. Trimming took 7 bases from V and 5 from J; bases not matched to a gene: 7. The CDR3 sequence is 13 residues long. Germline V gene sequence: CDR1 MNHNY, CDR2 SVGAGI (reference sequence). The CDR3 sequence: CASTSSGSNEQYF. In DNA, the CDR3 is TGTGCCAGCACCTCGAGCGGGAGCAACGAGCAGTACTTC.

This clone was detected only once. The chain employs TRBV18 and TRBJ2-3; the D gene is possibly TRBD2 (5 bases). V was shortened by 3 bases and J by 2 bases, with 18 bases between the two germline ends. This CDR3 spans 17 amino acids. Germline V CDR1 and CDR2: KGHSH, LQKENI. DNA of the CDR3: TGTGCCAGCTCACCCCCCCCCGCCCAGCGGTTCACAGATACGCAGTATTTT. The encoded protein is CASSPPPAQRFTDTQYF.

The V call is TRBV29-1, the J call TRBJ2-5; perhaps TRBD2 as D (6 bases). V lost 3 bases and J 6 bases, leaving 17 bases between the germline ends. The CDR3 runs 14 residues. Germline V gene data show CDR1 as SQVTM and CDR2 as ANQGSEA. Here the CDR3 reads CSVDPGTGGKTQYF. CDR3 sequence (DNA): TGCAGCGTTGACCCGGGGACTGGAGGGAAGACCCAGTACTTC.

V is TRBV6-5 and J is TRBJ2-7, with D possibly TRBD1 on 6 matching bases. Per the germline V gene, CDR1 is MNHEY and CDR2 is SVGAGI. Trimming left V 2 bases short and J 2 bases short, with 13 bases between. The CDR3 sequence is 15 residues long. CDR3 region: CASSYSRGSAYEQYF. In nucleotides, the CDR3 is TGTGCCAGCAGTTACAGCAGGGGTTCGGCCTACGAGCAGTACTTC.

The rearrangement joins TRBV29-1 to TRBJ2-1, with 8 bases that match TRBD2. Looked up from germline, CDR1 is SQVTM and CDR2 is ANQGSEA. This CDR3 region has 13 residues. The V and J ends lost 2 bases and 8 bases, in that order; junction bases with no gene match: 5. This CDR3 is CSVESGSGDEQFF. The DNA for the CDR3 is TGCAGCGTTGAAAGCGGGAGCGGCGATGAGCAGTTCTTC.

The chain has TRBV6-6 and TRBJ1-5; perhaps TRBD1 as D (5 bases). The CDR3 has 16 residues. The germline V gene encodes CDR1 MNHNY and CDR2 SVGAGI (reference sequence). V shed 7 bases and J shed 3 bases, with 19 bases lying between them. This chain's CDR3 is CASTSTVDRNNQPQHF. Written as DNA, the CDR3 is TGTGCCAGCACCTCAACGGTTGACAGAAACAATCAGCCCCAGCATTTT.

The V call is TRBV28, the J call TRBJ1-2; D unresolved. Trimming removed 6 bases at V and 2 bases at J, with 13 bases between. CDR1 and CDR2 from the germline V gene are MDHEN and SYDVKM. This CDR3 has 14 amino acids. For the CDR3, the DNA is TGTGCCAGCAGCGTCCCTACTCTAAACTATGGCTACACCTTC. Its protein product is CASSVPTLNYGYTF.

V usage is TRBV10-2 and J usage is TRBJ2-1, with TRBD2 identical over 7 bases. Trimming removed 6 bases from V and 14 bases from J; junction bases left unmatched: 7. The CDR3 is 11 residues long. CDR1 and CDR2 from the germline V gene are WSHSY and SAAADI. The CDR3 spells CASSSSAGKFF. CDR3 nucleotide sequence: TGCGCCAGCAGCAGCTCAGCGGGAAAGTTCTTC.

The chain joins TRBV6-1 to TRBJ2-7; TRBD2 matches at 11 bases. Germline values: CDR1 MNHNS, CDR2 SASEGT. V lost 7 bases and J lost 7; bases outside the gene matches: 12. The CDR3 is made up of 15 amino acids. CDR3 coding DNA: TGTGCCAGCAACCCGGGGAGCACTAGCGGGAGTGAGCAGTACTTC. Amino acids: CASNPGSTSGSEQYF.

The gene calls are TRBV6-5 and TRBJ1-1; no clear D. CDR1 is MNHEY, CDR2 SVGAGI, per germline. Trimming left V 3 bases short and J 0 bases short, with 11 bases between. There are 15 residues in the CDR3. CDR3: CASSYYAALNTEAFF. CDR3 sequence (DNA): TGTGCCAGCAGTTATTACGCCGCGCTGAACACTGAAGCTTTCTTT.

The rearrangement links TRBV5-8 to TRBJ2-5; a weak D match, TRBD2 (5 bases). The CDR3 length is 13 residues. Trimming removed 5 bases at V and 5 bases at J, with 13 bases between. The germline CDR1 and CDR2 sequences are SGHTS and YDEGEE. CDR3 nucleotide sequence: TGTGCCAGCAGTTTTCTCCCGGGGGAGACCCAGTACTTC. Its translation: CASSFLPGETQYF. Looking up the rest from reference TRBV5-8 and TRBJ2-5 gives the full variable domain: EAGVTQSPTHLIKTRGQQATLRCSPISGHTSVYWYQQALGLGLQFLLWYDEGEERNRGNFPPRFSGRQFPNYSSELNVNALELEDSALYLCASSFLPGETQYFGPGTRLLVL.

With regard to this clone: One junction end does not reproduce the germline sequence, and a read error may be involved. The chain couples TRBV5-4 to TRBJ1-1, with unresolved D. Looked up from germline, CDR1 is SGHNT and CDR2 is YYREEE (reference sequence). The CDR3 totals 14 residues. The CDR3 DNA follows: TGTGCCAGCACCTTGGACGCTATGAACACTGAAGCTTTCTTT. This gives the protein CASTLDAMNTEAFF.

CDR3 amino acids: CASSWAVNTEAFF. The CDR3 region has the DNA TGTGCCAGCAGCTGGGCAGTGAACACTGAAGCTTTCTTT. The genes are TRBV27 and TRBJ1-1; D gene unclear. V shed 6 bases and J shed 0 bases, with 8 bases lying between them. The V gene's germline CDR1 is MNHEY and CDR2 SMNVEV (reference sequence). The CDR3 is made up of 13 amino acids.

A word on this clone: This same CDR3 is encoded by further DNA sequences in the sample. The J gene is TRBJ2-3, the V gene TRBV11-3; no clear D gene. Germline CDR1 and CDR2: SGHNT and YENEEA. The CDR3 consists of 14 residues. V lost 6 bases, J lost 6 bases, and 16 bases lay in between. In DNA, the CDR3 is TGTGCCAGCAGTTTCCTTAGCTCGGCGGATACGCAGTATTTT. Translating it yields CASSFLSSADTQYF.

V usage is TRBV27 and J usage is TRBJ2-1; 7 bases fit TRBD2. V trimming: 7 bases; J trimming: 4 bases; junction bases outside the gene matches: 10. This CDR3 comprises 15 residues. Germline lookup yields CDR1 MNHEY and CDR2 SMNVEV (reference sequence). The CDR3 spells CASTRPGAGYNEQFF. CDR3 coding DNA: TGTGCCAGCACCCGACCGGGAGCGGGGTACAATGAGCAGTTCTTC.